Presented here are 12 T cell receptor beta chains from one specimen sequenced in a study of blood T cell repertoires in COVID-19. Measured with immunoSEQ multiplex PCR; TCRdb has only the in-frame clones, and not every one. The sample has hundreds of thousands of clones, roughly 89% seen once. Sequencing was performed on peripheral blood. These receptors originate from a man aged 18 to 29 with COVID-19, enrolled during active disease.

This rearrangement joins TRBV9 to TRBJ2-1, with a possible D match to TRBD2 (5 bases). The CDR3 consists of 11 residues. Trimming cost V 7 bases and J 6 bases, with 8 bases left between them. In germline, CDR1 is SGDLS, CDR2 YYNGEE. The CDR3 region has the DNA TGTGCCAGCGGACTTCTCAATGAGCAGTTCTTC. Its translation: CASGLLNEQFF.

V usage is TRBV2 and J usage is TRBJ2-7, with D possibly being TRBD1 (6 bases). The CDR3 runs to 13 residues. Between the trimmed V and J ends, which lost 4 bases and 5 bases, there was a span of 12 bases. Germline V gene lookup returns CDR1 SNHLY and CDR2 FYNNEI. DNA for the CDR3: TGTGCCAGCAGTGGGCAGGGGAAGAACGAGCAGTACTTC. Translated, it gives CASSGQGKNEQYF.

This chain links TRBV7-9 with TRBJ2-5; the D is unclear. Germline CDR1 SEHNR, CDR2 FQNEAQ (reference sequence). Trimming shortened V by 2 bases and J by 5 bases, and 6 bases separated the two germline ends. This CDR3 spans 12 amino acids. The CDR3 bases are TGTGCCAGCAGCTTAACTGAGGAGACCCAGTACTTC. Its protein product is CASSLTEETQYF.

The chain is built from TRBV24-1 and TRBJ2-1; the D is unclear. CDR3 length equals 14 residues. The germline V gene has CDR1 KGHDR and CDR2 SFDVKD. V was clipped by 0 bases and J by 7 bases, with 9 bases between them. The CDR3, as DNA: TGTGCCACCAGTGATTTGCAAAGGCGGAATGAGCAGTTCTTC. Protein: CATSDLQRRNEQFF.

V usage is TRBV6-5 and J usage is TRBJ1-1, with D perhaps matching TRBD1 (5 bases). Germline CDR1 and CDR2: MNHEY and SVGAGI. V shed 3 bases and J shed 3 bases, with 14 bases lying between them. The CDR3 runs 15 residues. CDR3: CASSYSDTTYTEAFF. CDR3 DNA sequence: TGTGCCAGCAGTTATTCGGACACAACTTACACTGAAGCTTTCTTT.

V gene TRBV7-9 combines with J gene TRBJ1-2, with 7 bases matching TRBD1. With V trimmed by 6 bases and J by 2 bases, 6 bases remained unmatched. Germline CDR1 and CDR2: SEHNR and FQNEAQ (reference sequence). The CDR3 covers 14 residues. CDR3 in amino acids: CASSFRGTNYGYTF. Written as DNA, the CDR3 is TGTGCCAGCAGTTTCAGGGGGACCAACTATGGCTACACCTTC.

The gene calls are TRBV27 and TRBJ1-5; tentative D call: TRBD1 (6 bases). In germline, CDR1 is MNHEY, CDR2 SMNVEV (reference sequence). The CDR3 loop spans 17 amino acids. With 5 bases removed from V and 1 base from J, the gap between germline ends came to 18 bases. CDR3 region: CASSPTRGAQSNQPQHF. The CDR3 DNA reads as TGTGCCAGCAGTCCCACCCGGGGGGCACAGAGCAATCAGCCCCAGCATTTT.

CDR3 DNA sequence: TGTGCCAGCAGTCCCCCGGGGAGCACAGATACGCAGTATTTT. The encoded protein is CASSPPGSTDTQYF. The rearrangement joins TRBV6-5 to TRBJ2-3; TRBD2 might be the D (5 bases). The germline CDR1 and CDR2 sequences are MNHEY and SVGAGI. This CDR3 contains 14 residues. The V end was cut by 5 bases, the J end by 0 bases, with 9 bases between.

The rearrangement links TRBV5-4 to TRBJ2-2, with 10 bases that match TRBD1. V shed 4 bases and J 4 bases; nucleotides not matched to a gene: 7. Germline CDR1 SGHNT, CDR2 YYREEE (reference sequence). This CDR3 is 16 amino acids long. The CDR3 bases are TGTGCCAGCAGCACGGGACAGGGGAGGTCCACCGGGGAGCTGTTTTTT. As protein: CASSTGQGRSTGELFF. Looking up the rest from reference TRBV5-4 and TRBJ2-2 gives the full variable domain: ETGVTQSPTHLIKTRGQQVTLRCSSQSGHNTVSWYQQALGQGPQFIFQYYREEENGRGNFPPRFSGLQFPNYSSELNVNALELDDSALYLCASSTGQGRSTGELFFGEGSRLTVL.

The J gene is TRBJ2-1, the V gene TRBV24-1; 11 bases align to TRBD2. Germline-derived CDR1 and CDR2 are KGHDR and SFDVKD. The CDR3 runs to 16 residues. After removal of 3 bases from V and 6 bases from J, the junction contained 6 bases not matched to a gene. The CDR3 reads CATSDPGTSGANEQFF. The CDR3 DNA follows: TGTGCCACCAGTGATCCCGGGACTAGCGGAGCCAATGAGCAGTTCTTC.

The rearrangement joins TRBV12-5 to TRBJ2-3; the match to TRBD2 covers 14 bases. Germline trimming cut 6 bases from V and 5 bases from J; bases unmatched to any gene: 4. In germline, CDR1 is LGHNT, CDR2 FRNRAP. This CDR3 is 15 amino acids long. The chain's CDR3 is CASGKGLAGVDTQYF. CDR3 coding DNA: TGTGCTAGTGGCAAGGGACTAGCGGGGGTAGATACGCAGTATTTT.

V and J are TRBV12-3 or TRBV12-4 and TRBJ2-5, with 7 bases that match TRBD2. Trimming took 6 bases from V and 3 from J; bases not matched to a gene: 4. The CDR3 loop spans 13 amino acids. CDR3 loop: CASRRDYEETQYF. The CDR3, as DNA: TGTGCCAGCAGACGGGACTACGAAGAGACCCAGTACTTC.